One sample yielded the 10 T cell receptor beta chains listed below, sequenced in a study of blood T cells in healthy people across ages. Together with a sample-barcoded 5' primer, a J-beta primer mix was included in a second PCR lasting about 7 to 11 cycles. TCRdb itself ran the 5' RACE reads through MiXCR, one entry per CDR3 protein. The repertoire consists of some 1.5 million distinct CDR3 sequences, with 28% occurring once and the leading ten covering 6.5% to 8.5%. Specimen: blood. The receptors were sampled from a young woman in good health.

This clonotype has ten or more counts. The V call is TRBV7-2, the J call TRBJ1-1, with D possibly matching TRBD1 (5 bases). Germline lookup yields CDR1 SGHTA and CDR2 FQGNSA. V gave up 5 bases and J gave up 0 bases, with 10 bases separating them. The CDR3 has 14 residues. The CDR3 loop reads CASSLGRLNTEAFF. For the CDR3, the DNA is TGTGCCAGCAGCCTGGGACGGTTGAACACTGAAGCTTTCTTT.

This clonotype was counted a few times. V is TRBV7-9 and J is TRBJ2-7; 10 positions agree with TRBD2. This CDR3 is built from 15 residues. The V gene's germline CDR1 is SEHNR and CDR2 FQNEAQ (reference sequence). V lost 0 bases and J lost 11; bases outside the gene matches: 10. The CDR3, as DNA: TGTGCCAGCAGCTTAGCGTTTTTAGCGGGGGGCAAGGAGTACTTC. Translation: CASSLAFLAGGKEYF.

The chain's CDR3 is CASTKVNTEAFF. The CDR3 DNA is TGTGCCAGTACTAAGGTAAACACTGAAGCTTTCTTT. The rearrangement joins TRBV19 to TRBJ1-1, with D unresolved. The germline gives CDR1 LNHDA, CDR2 SQIVND (reference sequence). V dropped 7 bases and J dropped 2 bases, with 8 bases sitting between them. CDR3 length: 12 amino acids.

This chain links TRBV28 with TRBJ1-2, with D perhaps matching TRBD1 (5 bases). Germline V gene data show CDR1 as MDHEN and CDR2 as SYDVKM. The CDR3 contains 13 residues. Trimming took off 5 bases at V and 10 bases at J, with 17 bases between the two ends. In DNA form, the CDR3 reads TGTGCCAGCAGTCCCCGCGGAGGGACCCCCTACACCTTC. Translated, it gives CASSPRGGTPYTF.

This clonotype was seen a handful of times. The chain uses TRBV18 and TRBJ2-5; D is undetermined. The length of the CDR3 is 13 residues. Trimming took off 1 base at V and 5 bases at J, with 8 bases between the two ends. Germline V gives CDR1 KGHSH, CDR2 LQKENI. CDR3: CASSPLGTETQYF. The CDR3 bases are TGTGCCAGCTCACCACTAGGAACCGAGACCCAGTACTTC.

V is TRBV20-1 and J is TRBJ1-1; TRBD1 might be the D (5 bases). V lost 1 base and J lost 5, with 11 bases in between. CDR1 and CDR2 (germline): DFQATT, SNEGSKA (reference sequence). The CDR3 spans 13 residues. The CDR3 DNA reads TGCAGTGCTAGAGCAGCGGGGGAGACTGAAGCTTTCTTT. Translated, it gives CSARAAGETEAFF.

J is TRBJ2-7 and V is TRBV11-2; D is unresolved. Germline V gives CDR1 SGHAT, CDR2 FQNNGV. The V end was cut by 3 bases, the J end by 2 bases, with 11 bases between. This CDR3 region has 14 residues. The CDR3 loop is CASSLNQAAYEQYF. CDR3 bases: TGTGCCAGCAGCTTGAACCAGGCCGCCTACGAGCAGTACTTC.

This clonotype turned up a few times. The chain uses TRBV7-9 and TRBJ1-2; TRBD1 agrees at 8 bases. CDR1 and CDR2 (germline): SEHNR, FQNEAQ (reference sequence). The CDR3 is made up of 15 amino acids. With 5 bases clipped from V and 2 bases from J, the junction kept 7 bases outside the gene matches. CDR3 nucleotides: TGTGCCAGCAGCCACGGCGGACAGGGAAACTATGGCTACACCTTC. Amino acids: CASSHGGQGNYGYTF.

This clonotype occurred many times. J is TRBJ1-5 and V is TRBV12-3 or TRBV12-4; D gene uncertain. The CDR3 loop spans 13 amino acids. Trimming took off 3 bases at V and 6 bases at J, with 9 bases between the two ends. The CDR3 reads CASSFAAPQPQHF. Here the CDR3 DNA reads TGTGCCAGCAGTTTCGCAGCTCCTCAGCCCCAGCATTTT.

The CDR3: CASSLGSGPAYEQYF. The CDR3 DNA reads TGTGCCAGCAGCTTAGGTAGTGGCCCAGCCTACGAGCAGTACTTC. This chain connects TRBV11-2 to TRBJ2-7; D unresolved. Germline V gene data show CDR1 as SGHAT and CDR2 as FQNNGV. V was pared by 1 base and J by 2 bases, with 12 bases between. The CDR3 extends over 15 amino acids.